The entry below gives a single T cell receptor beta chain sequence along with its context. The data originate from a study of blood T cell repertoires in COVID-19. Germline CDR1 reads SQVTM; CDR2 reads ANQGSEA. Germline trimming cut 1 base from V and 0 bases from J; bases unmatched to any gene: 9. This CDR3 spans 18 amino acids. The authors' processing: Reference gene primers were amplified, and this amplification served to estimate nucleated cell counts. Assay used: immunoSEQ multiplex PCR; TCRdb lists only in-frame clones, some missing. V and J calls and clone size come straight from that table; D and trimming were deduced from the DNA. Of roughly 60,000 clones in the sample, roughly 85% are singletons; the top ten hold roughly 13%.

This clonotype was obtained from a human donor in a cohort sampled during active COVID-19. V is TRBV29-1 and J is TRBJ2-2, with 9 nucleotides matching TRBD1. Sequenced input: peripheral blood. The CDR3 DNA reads TGCAGCGTTGAAGGAGGGGGACAGGGAGGTCCGAACACCGGGGAGCTGTTTTTT. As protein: CSVEGGGQGGPNTGELFF.